These 3 T cell receptor beta chains share one sample of origin, sequenced in a study of T-cell memory formation after mild COVID-19. MiXCR, applied by TCRdb to the 5' RACE reads, yields one record per CDR3 protein. This table holds some 200,000 distinct CDR3 sequences, over 9% found once. Source material: PBMCs or a T cell subset sorted from them (not recorded which). The receptors derive from a young man who had mild COVID-19 (a few samples of this study predate the infection). Cell type and time point are not known.

This clonotype was detected ten times or more. V usage is TRBV6-2 or TRBV6-3 and J usage is TRBJ2-1, with D possibly being TRBD2 (7 bases). CDR3 length: 16 residues. Germline V gene sequence: CDR1 MNHEY, CDR2 SVGEGT. Trimming shortened V by 7 bases and J by 0 bases, and 16 bases separated the two germline ends. CDR3 nucleotides: TGTGCCAGCAATCCCCCTCGGGGGGCCTCCTACAATGAGCAGTTCTTC. Translating gives CASNPPRGASYNEQFF.

This clonotype was found many times. This chain connects TRBV6-5 to TRBJ2-7; tentative D call: TRBD1 (6 bases). Looked up from germline, CDR1 is MNHEY and CDR2 is SVGAGI. V lost 3 bases and J 1 base, leaving 13 bases between the germline ends. This CDR3 contains 15 residues. CDR3: CASSYGTRVSYEQYF. As DNA, the CDR3 is TGTGCCAGCAGTTATGGGACAAGGGTGTCCTACGAGCAGTACTTC.

This clonotype occurred many times. V usage is TRBV7-9 and J usage is TRBJ1-2; 9 bases match TRBD1. The CDR3 spans 13 residues. Per germline, CDR1 SEHNR and CDR2 FQNEAQ (reference sequence). The J segment lost 8 bases and the V segment lost 4 bases, leaving 5 bases of the junction unmatched. The CDR3 reads CASSSTGGNGYTF. CDR3 sequence (DNA): TGTGCCAGCAGCTCGACAGGGGGTAACGGCTACACCTTC.